The subject of this entry is one T cell receptor (beta chain). Its antigen is unknown. The data were taken from a study of cytomegalovirus exposure and HLA in healthy donors. Study outcomes and limitations: Presence/absence analyses assumed roughly uniform sequencing depth across donors. CMV serostatus stood as the only immune exposure information on hand. As confirmed in vitro, a few CMV-associated chains were specific for CMV antigens. The authors listed 180 or so TCR beta chains as cytomegalovirus-associated.

CDR1 and CDR2 from the germline V gene are DFQATT and SNEGSKA (reference sequence). This CDR3 is built from 11 residues. The V gene lost 2 bases and the J gene lost 3 bases, with 5 bases spanning the gap. With 60 Vbeta and 13 Jbeta primers, the PCR was carried out. Profiled with immunoSEQ multiplex PCR; TCRdb holds only in-frame clones, not every one. The data hold about 140,000 clones, with 76% observed a single time. This sequence was found in a man aged 18 to 29 in good health and CMV-seronegative. The sequencing input was PBMCs. The rearrangement joins TRBV20-1 to TRBJ2-7; D gene unclear. CDR3 coding DNA: TGCAGTGCTAGACAGGACTACGAGCAGTACTTC. Amino acids: CSARQDYEQYF.